These 19 T cell receptor beta chains share one sample of origin, sequenced in a study of cytomegalovirus exposure and HLA in healthy donors (dated by TCRdb to the late 2010s). Receptor libraries were prepared by the immunoSEQ multiplex PCR assay. The multiplex PCR relied on a mix of 60 forward primers for TCR Vbeta segments and 13 reverse primers for TCR Jbeta segments. TCRdb stores this immuneACCESS table with in-frame sequences only. Part of the clones is absent; in the studies checked, under half of the shortfall reflects unresolved V genes, and no reason is known for the rest. The sample table records some 190,000 clones; under 80% of these occur just once. The ten top clones hold about 5% of the sample. Sequenced material: PBMCs. Receptors were obtained from a man aged 30 to 39 in good health and CMV-seropositive.

This clone was counted between two and nine times. The genes are TRBV7-2 and TRBJ2-2; TRBD2 is a possible D gene (5 bases). The CDR3 totals 14 residues. With 5 bases removed from V and 4 bases from J, the gap between germline ends came to 11 bases. CDR1 is SGHTA and CDR2 is FQGNSA in the germline V gene. This CDR3 reads CASSGELGTGELFF. CDR3 nucleotide sequence: TGTGCCAGCAGCGGGGAGCTAGGCACCGGGGAGCTGTTTTTT.

This clone was seen a handful of times. The rearrangement joins TRBV9 to TRBJ2-7, with 14 bases identical to TRBD2. V gave up 3 bases and J gave up 7 bases; unmatched junction bases: 9. The CDR3 covers 16 residues. Germline lookup yields CDR1 SGDLS and CDR2 YYNGEE. This CDR3 is CASSAATSGGAGEQYF. The CDR3 DNA sequence: TGTGCCAGCAGCGCCGCGACTAGCGGGGGGGCGGGGGAGCAGTACTTC.

The sample holds one count of this clone. J is TRBJ2-5 and V is TRBV6-6; 9 nucleotides align to TRBD1. The end of the DNA fits TRBJ2-7 better, so the J call may be wrong. The CDR3 consists of 14 residues. CDR1 is MNHNY and CDR2 is SVGAGI in the germline V gene (reference sequence). CDR3 DNA sequence: TGTGCCAGCAGCCTACAGGGGGCGAGGAACGAGCAGTACTTC. Protein product: CASSLQGARNEQYF.

The J gene is TRBJ2-1, the V gene TRBV6-5; maybe TRBD2 (7 bases). Germline CDR1 MNHEY, CDR2 SVGAGI. Trimming removed 4 bases at V and 6 bases at J, with 16 bases between. The CDR3 length is 15 residues. The CDR3 region is CASSLGWGGLNEQFF. DNA for the CDR3: TGTGCCAGCAGTTTGGGGTGGGGGGGCCTCAATGAGCAGTTCTTC.

This clone was counted only a few times. The V call is TRBV4-3, the J call TRBJ1-2, with TRBD1 identical over 9 bases. CDR3 length: 17 residues. Germline CDR1 reads LGHNA; CDR2 reads YSLEER. V was clipped by 0 bases and J by 3 bases; unmatched bases: 8. In nucleotides, the CDR3 is TGCGCCAGCAGCCAAGATTCCTGGACAGGGGAGGACTATGGCTACACCTTC. Translated, it gives CASSQDSWTGEDYGYTF.

This clone occurred once. The V gene is TRBV7-9, the J gene TRBJ1-1, with a possible D match to TRBD1 (6 bases). Germline V lookup: CDR1 SEHNR, CDR2 FQNEAQ (reference sequence). This CDR3 spans 18 amino acids. The V and J ends lost 2 bases and 3 bases respectively, with 22 bases between them. This CDR3 reads CASSLSWGGAVGDTEAFF. CDR3 bases: TGTGCCAGCAGCTTATCTTGGGGGGGGGCCGTTGGGGACACTGAAGCTTTCTTT. The full variable domain, with the rest looked up from reference TRBV7-9 and TRBJ1-1, is DTGVSQNPRHKITKRGQNVTFRCDPISEHNRLYWYRQTLGQGPEFLTYFQNEAQLEKSRLLSDRFSAERPKGSFSTLEIQRTEQGDSAMYLCASSLSWGGAVGDTEAFFGQGTRLTVV.

CDR3 region: CASSTAGAGYGYTF. The CDR3, as DNA: TGTGCCAGTAGTACAGCAGGGGCCGGCTATGGCTACACCTTC. This chain uses TRBV19 with TRBJ1-2, with TRBD1 as a possible D gene (6 bases). The V and J ends lost 4 bases and 4 bases respectively, with 13 bases between them. Germline values: CDR1 LNHDA, CDR2 SQIVND (reference sequence). The CDR3 runs to 14 residues.

J is TRBJ1-5 and V is TRBV6-5; 8 bases match TRBD1. The junction had 11 bases not matched to a gene; V was cut back by 5 bases and J by 11 bases. This CDR3 region has 14 residues. CDR1 and CDR2 (germline): MNHEY, SVGAGI. The CDR3 spells CASSEGQVQVAQHF. CDR3 DNA sequence: TGTGCCAGCAGTGAGGGACAGGTCCAGGTAGCCCAGCATTTT.

This chain links TRBV6-5 with TRBJ1-5; TRBD1 matches at 7 bases. This CDR3 has 15 residues. Trimming at V came to 6 bases and at J to 1 base, leaving 6 bases not matched to a gene. Germline V gene sequence: CDR1 MNHEY, CDR2 SVGAGI. CDR3 protein: CASRDRVRSNQPQHF. The CDR3 bases are TGTGCCAGCAGAGACAGGGTTCGGAGCAATCAGCCCCAGCATTTT.

This chain uses TRBV28 with TRBJ1-3; TRBD1 is a possible D gene (5 bases). The CDR3 loop spans 13 amino acids. From germline, CDR1 is MDHEN and CDR2 SYDVKM. V lost 4 bases and J 3 bases, leaving 7 bases between the germline ends. CDR3 sequence: CASSSGDGNTIYF. The CDR3 bases are TGTGCCAGCAGTTCGGGGGATGGAAACACCATATATTTT.

The chain couples TRBV5-8 to TRBJ1-2, with D possibly being TRBD1 (5 bases). The length of the CDR3 is 13 residues. V dropped 6 bases and J dropped 4 bases, with 13 bases sitting between them. The V gene's germline CDR1 is SGHTS and CDR2 YDEGEE. In DNA, the CDR3 is TGTGCCAGCACTAGGGGATGGAGCTATGGCTACACCTTC. Its protein is CASTRGWSYGYTF. Full variable domain (remainder filled in from reference TRBV5-8 and TRBJ1-2): EAGVTQSPTHLIKTRGQQATLRCSPISGHTSVYWYQQALGLGLQFLLWYDEGEERNRGNFPPRFSGRQFPNYSSELNVNALELEDSALYLCASTRGWSYGYTFGSGTRLTVV.

Regarding this clone: A junction end diverges from the germline sequence, so it may reflect a read error. This chain connects TRBV7-2 to TRBJ2-7, with 8 nucleotides matching TRBD1. The germline V gene has CDR1 SGHTA and CDR2 FQGNSA. This CDR3 is 14 amino acids long. The DNA of the CDR3 is TGTGCCAGCAGTTTAGCGGACAGGGTCTACGAGCAGTACTTC. This codes for CASSLADRVYEQYF.

The V and J genes are TRBV5-6 and TRBJ2-5, with 7 bases that match TRBD1. The end of the DNA is better explained by TRBJ2-7, so the J call may be wrong. The CDR3 is made up of 13 amino acids. Germline V gene lookup returns CDR1 SGHDT and CDR2 YYEEEE. Written as DNA, the CDR3 is TGTGCCAGCAAAAGGACAGGAGGCTACGAGCAGTACTTC. Encoded protein: CASKRTGGYEQYF.

The rearrangement uses TRBV28 and TRBJ2-5; 8 bases fit TRBD2. V lost 5 bases and J lost 1; bases outside the gene matches: 9. Germline CDR1 MDHEN, CDR2 SYDVKM. The CDR3 is 16 amino acids. This CDR3 is CASSPLSSGFQETQYF. The CDR3 DNA reads TGTGCCAGCAGTCCCCTGTCTAGCGGGTTCCAAGAGACCCAGTACTTC.

The chain combines TRBV5-1 with TRBJ2-5; the match to TRBD2 covers 10 bases. After removal of 0 bases from V and 4 bases from J, the junction contained 6 bases not matched to a gene. CDR1 and CDR2 from the germline V gene are SGHRS and YFSETQ. CDR3 length: 16 amino acids. DNA for the CDR3: TGCGCCAGCAGCTTGGCGAGTAGCGGGGGGAGAGAGACCCAGTACTTC. The encoded protein is CASSLASSGGRETQYF.

The chain is built from TRBV18 and TRBJ2-7; 7 nucleotides line up with TRBD2. The junction had 14 bases not matched to a gene; V was cut back by 0 bases and J by 6 bases. Germline lookup yields CDR1 KGHSH and CDR2 LQKENI. The CDR3 is 17 amino acids. The CDR3 coding sequence is TGTGCCAGCTCACCACCGGTTCTCGGGAGGTTCTCATCCGAGCAGTACTTC. This encodes CASSPPVLGRFSSEQYF.

The CDR3 here is CASSSLQGLPYEQYF. DNA of the CDR3: TGTGCCAGCAGCTCCTTACAGGGGTTGCCCTACGAGCAGTACTTC. The V call is TRBV7-9, the J call TRBJ2-7, with 7 bases matching TRBD1. There are 15 residues in the CDR3. Germline-derived CDR1 and CDR2 are SEHNR and FQNEAQ (reference sequence). Trimming removed 4 bases from V and 2 bases from J; junction bases left unmatched: 8.

This chain links TRBV7-3 with TRBJ2-6; no clear D. The CDR3 sequence is 16 residues long. The germline V and J ends were trimmed by 0 bases and 0 bases, with 6 bases remaining between them. The germline V gene has CDR1 SGHTA and CDR2 FQGTGA. DNA for the CDR3: TGTGCCAGCAGCTTAACGTACAGCTCTGGGGCCAACGTCCTGACTTTC. Its protein is CASSLTYSSGANVLTF.

J is TRBJ2-2 and V is TRBV10-3; D possibly corresponds to TRBD2 (6 bases). Looked up from germline, CDR1 is ENHRY and CDR2 is SYGVKD. The CDR3 is made up of 17 amino acids. V was trimmed by 4 bases and J by 4 bases, leaving 19 bases between them. This CDR3 is CAISAEVPGSGTGELFF. CDR3 DNA sequence: TGTGCCATCAGTGCCGAGGTCCCCGGGAGCGGCACCGGGGAGCTGTTTTTT.